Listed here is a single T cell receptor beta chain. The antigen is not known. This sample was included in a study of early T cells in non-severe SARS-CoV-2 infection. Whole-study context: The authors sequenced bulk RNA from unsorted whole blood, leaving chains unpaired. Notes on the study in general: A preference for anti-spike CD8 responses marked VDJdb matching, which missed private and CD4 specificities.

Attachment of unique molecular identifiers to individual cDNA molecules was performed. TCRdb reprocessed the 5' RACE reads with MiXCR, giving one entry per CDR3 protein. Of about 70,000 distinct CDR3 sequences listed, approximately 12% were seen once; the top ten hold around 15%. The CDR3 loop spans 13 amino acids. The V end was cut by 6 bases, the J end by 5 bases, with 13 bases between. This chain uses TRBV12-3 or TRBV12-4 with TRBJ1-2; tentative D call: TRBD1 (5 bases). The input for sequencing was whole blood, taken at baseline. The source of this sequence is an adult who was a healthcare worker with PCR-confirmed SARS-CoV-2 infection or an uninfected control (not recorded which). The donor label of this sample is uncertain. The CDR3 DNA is TGTGCCAGCAGCTGGGGCCAGGCGTATGGCTACACCTTC. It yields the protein CASSWGQAYGYTF.